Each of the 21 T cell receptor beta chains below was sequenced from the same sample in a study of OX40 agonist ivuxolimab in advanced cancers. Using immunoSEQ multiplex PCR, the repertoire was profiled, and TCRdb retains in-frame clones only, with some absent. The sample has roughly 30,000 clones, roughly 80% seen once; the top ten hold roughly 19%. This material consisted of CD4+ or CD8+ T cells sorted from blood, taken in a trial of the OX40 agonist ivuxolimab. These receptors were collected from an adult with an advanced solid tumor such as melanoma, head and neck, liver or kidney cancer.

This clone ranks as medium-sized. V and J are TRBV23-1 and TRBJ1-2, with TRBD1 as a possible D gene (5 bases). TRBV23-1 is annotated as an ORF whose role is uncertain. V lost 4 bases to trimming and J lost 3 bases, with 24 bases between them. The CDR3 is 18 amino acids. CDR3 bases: TGCGCCAGCAGTCTCAACCGGTATGGGGGTTGGAGTGACTATGGCTACACCTTC. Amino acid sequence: CASSLNRYGGWSDYGYTF.

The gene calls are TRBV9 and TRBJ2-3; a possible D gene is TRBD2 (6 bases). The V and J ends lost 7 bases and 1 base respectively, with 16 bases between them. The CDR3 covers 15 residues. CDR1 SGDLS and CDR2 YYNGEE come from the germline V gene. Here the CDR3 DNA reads TGTGCCAGCTCAACGGGGACGGGGGGCACAGATACGCAGTATTTT. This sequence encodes CASSTGTGGTDTQYF.

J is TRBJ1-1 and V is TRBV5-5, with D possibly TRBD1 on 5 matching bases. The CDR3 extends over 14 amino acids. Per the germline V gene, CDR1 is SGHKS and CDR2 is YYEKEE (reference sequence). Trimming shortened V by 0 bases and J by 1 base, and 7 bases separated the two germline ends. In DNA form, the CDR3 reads TGTGCCAGCAGCTTGGACAGGAGGAACACTGAAGCTTTCTTT. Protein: CASSLDRRNTEAFF. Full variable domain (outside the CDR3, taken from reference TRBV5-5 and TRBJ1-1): DAGVTQSPTHLIKTRGQQVTLRCSPISGHKSVSWYQQVLGQGPQFIFQYYEKEERGRGNFPDRFSARQFPNYSSELNVNALLLGDSALYLCASSLDRRNTEAFFGQGTRLTVV.

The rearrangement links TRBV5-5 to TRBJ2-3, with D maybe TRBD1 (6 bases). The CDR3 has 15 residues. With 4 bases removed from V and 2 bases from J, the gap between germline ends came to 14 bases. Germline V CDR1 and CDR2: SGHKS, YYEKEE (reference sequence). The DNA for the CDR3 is TGTGCCAGCAGCCCGGACAGCAGACACACAGATACGCAGTATTTT. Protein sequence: CASSPDSRHTDTQYF.

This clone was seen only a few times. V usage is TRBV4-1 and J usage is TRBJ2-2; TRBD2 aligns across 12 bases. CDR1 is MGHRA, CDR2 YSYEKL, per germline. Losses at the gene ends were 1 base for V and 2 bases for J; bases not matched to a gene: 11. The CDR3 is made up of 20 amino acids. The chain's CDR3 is CASSQVILAGGPGNTGELFF. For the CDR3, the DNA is TGCGCCAGCAGCCAAGTTATCCTAGCGGGAGGGCCTGGAAACACCGGGGAGCTGTTTTTT.

The CDR3 DNA sequence: TGCACCCCAACTTGGCGGGGCAATGAGCAGTTCTTC. As protein: CTPTWRGNEQFF. This chain uses TRBV29-1 with TRBJ2-1, with D perhaps matching TRBD2 (6 bases). The CDR3 loop spans 12 amino acids. Germline loops: CDR1 SQVTM, CDR2 ANQGSEA.

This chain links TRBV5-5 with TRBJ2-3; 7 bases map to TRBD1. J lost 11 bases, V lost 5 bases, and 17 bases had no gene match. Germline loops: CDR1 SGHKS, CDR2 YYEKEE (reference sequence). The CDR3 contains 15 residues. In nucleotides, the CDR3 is TGTGCCAGCAGTCCCGGAAGTTCAGGGACAGTCCTGCAGTATTTT. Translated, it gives CASSPGSSGTVLQYF.

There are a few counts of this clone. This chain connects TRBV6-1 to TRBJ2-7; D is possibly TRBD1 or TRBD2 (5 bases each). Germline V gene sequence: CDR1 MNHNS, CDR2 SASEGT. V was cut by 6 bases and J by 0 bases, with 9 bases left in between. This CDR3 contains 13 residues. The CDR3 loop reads CASRGTPSYEQYF. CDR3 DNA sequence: TGTGCCAGCAGAGGGACGCCCTCCTACGAGCAGTACTTC.

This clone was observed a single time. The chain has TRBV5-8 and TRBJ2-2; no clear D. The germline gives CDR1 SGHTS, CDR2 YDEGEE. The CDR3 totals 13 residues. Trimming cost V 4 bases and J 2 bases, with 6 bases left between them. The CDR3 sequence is CASSDGNTGELFF. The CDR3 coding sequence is TGTGCCAGCAGCGACGGTAACACCGGGGAGCTGTTTTTT.

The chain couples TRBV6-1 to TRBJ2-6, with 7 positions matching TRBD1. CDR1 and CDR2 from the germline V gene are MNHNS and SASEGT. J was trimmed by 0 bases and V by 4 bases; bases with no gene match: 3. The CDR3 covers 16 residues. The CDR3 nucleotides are TGTGCCAGCAGTGGAGACAGGGCCTCTGGGGCCAACGTCCTGACTTTC. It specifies CASSGDRASGANVLTF.

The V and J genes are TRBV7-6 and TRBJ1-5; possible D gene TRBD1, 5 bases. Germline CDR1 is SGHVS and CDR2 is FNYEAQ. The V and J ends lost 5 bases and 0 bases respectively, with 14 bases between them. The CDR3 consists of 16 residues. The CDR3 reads CASSVGEGVSNQPQHF. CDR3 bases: TGTGCCAGCAGCGTGGGCGAAGGGGTTAGCAATCAGCCCCAGCATTTT.

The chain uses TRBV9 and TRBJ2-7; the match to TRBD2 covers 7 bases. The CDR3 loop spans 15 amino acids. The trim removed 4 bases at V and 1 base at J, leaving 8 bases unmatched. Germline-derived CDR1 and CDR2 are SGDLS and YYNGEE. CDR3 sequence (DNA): TGTGCCAGCAGCCCCCCCGGGAGGCCTTCCTACGAGCAGTACTTC. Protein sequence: CASSPPGRPSYEQYF.

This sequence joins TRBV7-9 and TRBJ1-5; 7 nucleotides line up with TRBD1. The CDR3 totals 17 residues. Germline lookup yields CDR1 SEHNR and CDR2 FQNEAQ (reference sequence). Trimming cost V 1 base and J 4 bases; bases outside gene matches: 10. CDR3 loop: CASSLVGLQGRNQPQHF. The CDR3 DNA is TGTGCCAGCAGCTTAGTTGGGTTACAGGGGAGGAATCAGCCCCAGCATTTT.

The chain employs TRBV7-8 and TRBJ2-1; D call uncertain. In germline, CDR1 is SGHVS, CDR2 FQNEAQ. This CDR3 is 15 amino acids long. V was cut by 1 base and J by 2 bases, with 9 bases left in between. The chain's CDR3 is CASSLEVRPYNEQFF. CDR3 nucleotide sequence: TGTGCCAGCAGCTTAGAGGTTAGACCCTACAATGAGCAGTTCTTC.

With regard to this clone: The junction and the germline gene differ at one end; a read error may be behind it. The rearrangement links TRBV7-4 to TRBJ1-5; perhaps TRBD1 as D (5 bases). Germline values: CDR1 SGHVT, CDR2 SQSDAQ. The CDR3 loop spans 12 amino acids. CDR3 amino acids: CASSQGGSAPAF. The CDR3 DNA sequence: TGTGCCAGCAGCCAGGGAGGATCAGCCCCAGCATTT.

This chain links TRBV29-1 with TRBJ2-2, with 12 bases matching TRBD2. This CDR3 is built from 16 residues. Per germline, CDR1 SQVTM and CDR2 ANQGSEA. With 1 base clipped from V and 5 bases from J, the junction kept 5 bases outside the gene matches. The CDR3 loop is CSVEGLAGVGTGELFF. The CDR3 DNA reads TGCAGCGTTGAAGGACTAGCGGGAGTAGGAACCGGGGAGCTGTTTTTT.

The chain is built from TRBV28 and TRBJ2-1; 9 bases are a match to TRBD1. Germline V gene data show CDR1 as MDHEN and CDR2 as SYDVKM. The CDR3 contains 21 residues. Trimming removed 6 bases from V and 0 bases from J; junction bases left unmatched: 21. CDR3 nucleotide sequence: TGTGCCAGCAGATCCATGGGGCAGACAGGGGGTTATGAAATCTCCTACAATGAGCAGTTCTTC. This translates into CASRSMGQTGGYEISYNEQFF.

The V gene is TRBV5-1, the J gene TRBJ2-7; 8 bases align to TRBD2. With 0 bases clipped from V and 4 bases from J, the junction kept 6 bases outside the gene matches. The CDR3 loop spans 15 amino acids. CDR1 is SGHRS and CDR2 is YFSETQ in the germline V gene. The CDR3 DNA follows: TGCGCCAGCAGCTTGGATAGCGGGATGGCGTACGAGCAGTACTTC. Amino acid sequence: CASSLDSGMAYEQYF. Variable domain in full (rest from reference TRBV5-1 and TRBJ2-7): KAGVTQTPRYLIKTRGQQVTLSCSPISGHRSVSWYQQTPGQGLQFLFEYFSETQRNKGNFPGRFSGRQFSNSRSEMNVSTLELGDSALYLCASSLDSGMAYEQYFGPGTRLTVT.

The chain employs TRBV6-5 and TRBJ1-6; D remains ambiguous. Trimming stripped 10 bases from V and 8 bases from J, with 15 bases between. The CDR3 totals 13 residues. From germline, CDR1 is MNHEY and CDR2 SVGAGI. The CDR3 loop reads CAIQGSSDSPLHF. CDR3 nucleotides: TGTGCCATTCAAGGGAGTTCAGATTCACCCCTCCACTTT.

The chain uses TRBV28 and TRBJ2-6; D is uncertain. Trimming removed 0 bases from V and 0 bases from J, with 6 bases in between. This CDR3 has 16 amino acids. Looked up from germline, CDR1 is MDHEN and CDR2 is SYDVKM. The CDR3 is CASSLWGFSGANVLTF. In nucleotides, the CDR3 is TGTGCCAGCAGTTTATGGGGGTTCTCTGGGGCCAACGTCCTGACTTTC.

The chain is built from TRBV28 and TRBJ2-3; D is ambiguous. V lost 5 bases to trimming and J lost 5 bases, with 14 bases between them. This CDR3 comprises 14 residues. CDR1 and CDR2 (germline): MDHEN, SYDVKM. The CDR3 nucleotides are TGTGCCAGCAGTCCCCTTTTCCGGAGAGATACGCAGTATTTT. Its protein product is CASSPLFRRDTQYF.